This T cell receptor beta chain was identified during a study of T-cell reconstitution after alpha-beta-depleted transplantation in children (dated by TCRdb to about 2016). About the investigation overall: Using TCR repertoire profiling, the study quantitatively followed how T-cell immune reconstitution unfolded in children after TCRalphabeta/CD19-depleted allogeneic hematopoietic cell transplantation.

Library preparation employed PCR. Sequencing relied on an Illumina HiSeq 2500. Molecular barcoding was employed in the preparation of TCR libraries, with unique molecular identifiers being used to normalize TCRbeta repertoire quantification. TCRdb ran its own pipeline on the public reads, namely fastp trimming at Q25 and MiXCR clone calling, and kept in-frame beta chains. All rows with the same CDR3 protein become a single entry with the most common DNA and genes. Recorded for this sample are some 400,000 distinct CDR3 sequences; over 20% of them occurred a single time. 3.5% to 4% of the sample rests with the top ten. V gives up 7 bases and J gives up 8 bases, and the segment between their germline ends measures 16 bases. The cysteine opens and the phenylalanine closes a CDR3 of 13 amino acids. The retained sequence is limited to the CDR3, 39 bases, with the frame set at the first base. In the germline V gene, CDR1 corresponds to SGHRS and CDR2 to YFSETQ.

A remark on this clonotype: Its antigen remains unidentified. There are no base qualities to consult, and no much larger clone falls within one base.

The chain is made from TRBV5-1 and TRBJ2-1, with no confidently assigned D gene. The clonotype originates from a human donor who donated a stem cell graft to a child with acute myeloid leukemia. Here the sequenced sample was PBMCs from the stem cell graft donor, taken from the stem cell graft. The DNA reads as follows: TGCGCCAGCCGTCGCCCCGATTTGGATGAGCAGTTCTTC. It specifies CASRRPDLDEQFF.